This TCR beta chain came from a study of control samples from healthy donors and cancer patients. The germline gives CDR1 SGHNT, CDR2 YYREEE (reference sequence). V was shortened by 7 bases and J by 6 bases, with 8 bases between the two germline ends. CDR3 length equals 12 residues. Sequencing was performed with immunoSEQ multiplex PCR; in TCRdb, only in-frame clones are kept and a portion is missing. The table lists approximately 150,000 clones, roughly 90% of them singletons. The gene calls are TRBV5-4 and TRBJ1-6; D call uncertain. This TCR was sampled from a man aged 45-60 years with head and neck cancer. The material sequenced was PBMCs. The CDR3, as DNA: TGTGCCAGCGGACTCTTTAATTCACCCCTCCACTTT. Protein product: CASGLFNSPLHF.